A selection of T cell receptor beta chains follows, all from one sample in a study of vaccination effects on CD4 cells after COVID-19. The method was immunoSEQ multiplex PCR; TCRdb's version includes in-frame clones alone and lacks a portion of them. The sample records around 12,000 clones, just under 75% being singletons. These receptors' targets are unknown. This material consisted of CD4+ T cells from PBMCs cultured with HCoV-NL63 spike peptides, taken after COVID-19 vaccination. Receptors originate from a human donor who had a prior SARS-CoV-2 infection. The CDR3 runs from the conserved cysteine through the conserved F or W. The D gene is left open where the match is weak. Expanded clones get a size class; other rows say once, few or many, or leave the size out.

D: TRBD2
size: .
J: TRBJ2-1
V: TRBV5-5
CDR3: CASSPGTSGGALMDEQFF
DNA: TGTGCCAGCAGCCCCGGGACTAGCGGGGGGGCACTGATGGATGAGCAGTTCTTC

D: .
size: .
J: TRBJ2-7
V: TRBV6-5
CDR3: CASSRLLYEQYF
DNA: TGTGCCAGCAGCAGACTACTCTACGAGCAGTACTTC

D: .
size: .
J: TRBJ2-7
V: TRBV7-9
CDR3: CASSAADMFSYEQYF
DNA: TGTGCCAGCAGCGCCGCAGATATGTTCTCCTACGAGCAGTACTTC

D: TRBD2
size: .
J: TRBJ2-1
V: TRBV5-5
CDR3: CASSNPSGTGVEQFF
DNA: TGTGCCAGCAGCAACCCTAGCGGGACGGGGGTCGAGCAGTTCTTC

D: .
size: .
J: TRBJ2-3
V: TRBV2
CDR3: CASSGPSGSGTDTQYF
DNA: TGTGCCAGCAGTGGACCCAGCGGGTCCGGGACAGATACGCAGTATTTT

D: .
size: .
J: TRBJ1-1
V: TRBV27
CDR3: CASSWGANRDTEAFF
DNA: TGTGCCAGCAGTTGGGGGGCCAACAGGGACACTGAAGCTTTCTTT

D: .
size: .
J: TRBJ2-5
V: TRBV19
CDR3: CASSIRGLRGETQYF
DNA: TGTGCCAGTAGTATCCGGGGACTTAGAGGGGAGACCCAGTACTTC

D: .
size: .
J: TRBJ1-5
V: TRBV3-1/TRBV3-2
CDR3: CASSQGGRGNQPQHF
DNA: TGTGCCAGCAGCCAGGGGGGACGGGGGAATCAGCCCCAGCATTTT

D: .
size: .
J: TRBJ2-5
V: TRBV5-5
CDR3: CASSLGEEETQYF
DNA: TGTGCCAGCAGCTTGGGTGAAGAAGAGACCCAGTACTTC

D: .
size: once
J: TRBJ1-4
V: TRBV9
CDR3: CASSVRGAGGESEKLFF
DNA: TGTGCCAGCAGCGTAAGGGGGGCGGGCGGCGAAAGTGAAAAACTGTTTTTT

D: TRBD2
size: once
J: TRBJ2-1
V: TRBV4-3
CDR3: CASSPVGVAGSDEQFF
DNA: TGCGCCAGCAGCCCAGTCGGGGTAGCGGGAAGCGATGAGCAGTTCTTC

D: .
size: .
J: TRBJ2-1
V: TRBV10-3
CDR3: CAIRSNNEQFF
DNA: TGTGCCATCAGATCCAACAATGAGCAGTTCTTC

D: TRBD2
size: once
J: TRBJ2-3
V: TRBV30
CDR3: CAWSSPAGRDTQYF
DNA: TGTGCCTGGAGTTCCCCAGCGGGGCGGGATACGCAGTATTTT

D: .
size: .
J: TRBJ2-2
V: TRBV7-2
CDR3: CASSLTGNTGELFF
DNA: TGTGCCAGCAGCTTGACAGGAAACACCGGGGAGCTGTTTTTT

D: TRBD1
size: .
J: TRBJ2-1
V: TRBV5-4
CDR3: CASSSGTDYNEQFF
DNA: TGTGCCAGCAGCTCCGGGACAGATTACAATGAGCAGTTCTTC

D: .
size: .
J: TRBJ2-1
V: TRBV6-1
CDR3: CASSEVADPDEQFF
DNA: TGTGCCAGCAGTGAAGTGGCCGACCCCGATGAGCAGTTCTTC

D: TRBD2
size: .
J: TRBJ2-1
V: TRBV5-1
CDR3: CASSPGLAGVNTPYNEQFF
DNA: TGCGCCAGCAGCCCCGGACTAGCGGGGGTCAACACACCCTACAATGAGCAGTTCTTC

D: .
size: .
J: TRBJ1-1
V: TRBV30
CDR3: CAWLRPAQGNTEAFF
DNA: TGTGCCTGGTTAAGGCCTGCTCAGGGGAACACTGAAGCTTTCTTT

D: .
size: .
J: TRBJ2-3
V: TRBV4-3
CDR3: CASSQWLGTDTQYF
DNA: TGCGCCAGCAGCCAATGGTTGGGTACAGATACGCAGTATTTT

D: TRBD1
size: few
J: TRBJ1-5
V: TRBV2
CDR3: CASSEGPDRGNQPQHF
DNA: TGTGCCAGCAGTGAGGGGCCCGACAGGGGAAATCAGCCCCAGCATTTT

D: .
size: .
J: TRBJ2-7
V: TRBV25-1
CDR3: CASSPPSRAGGNEQYF
DNA: TGTGCCAGCAGCCCACCCTCCAGGGCCGGGGGTAACGAGCAGTACTTC

D: .
size: .
J: TRBJ2-3
V: TRBV2
CDR3: CASSGDRFRTDTQYF
DNA: TGTGCCAGCAGTGGCGACAGGTTCCGCACAGATACGCAGTATTTT

D: TRBD2
size: medium-sized
J: TRBJ2-3
V: TRBV5-1
CDR3: CASSPRTSGSADTQYF
DNA: TGCGCCAGCAGCCCTAGGACTAGCGGGAGTGCAGATACGCAGTATTTT

D: TRBD1
size: .
J: TRBJ2-5
V: TRBV6-5
CDR3: CASSSGTGFGETQYF
DNA: TGTGCCAGCAGTTCCGGGACAGGGTTCGGAGAGACCCAGTACTTC

D: TRBD1
size: .
J: TRBJ2-7
V: TRBV6-1
CDR3: CASSERPGGPYEQYF
DNA: TGTGCCAGCAGTGAAAGGCCAGGGGGTCCCTACGAGCAGTACTTC

D: .
size: few
J: TRBJ1-5
V: TRBV9
CDR3: CASSVSPNQPQHF
DNA: TGTGCCAGCAGCGTATCCCCCAATCAGCCCCAGCATTTT

D: .
size: .
J: TRBJ2-2
V: TRBV7-8
CDR3: CASSLPGRSARRELFF
DNA: TGTGCCAGCAGCTTACCGGGGAGGTCGGCAAGAAGGGAGCTGTTTTTT

D: .
size: few
J: TRBJ1-1
V: TRBV5-5
CDR3: CASSLEGLGTLTEAFF
DNA: TGTGCCAGCAGCTTGGAAGGTCTCGGGACACTCACTGAAGCTTTCTTT

D: .
size: .
J: TRBJ2-3
V: TRBV11-2
CDR3: CASSLDRVGGDTQYF
DNA: TGTGCCAGCAGCTTAGACCGGGTGGGAGGAGATACGCAGTATTTT

D: .
size: .
J: TRBJ1-6
V: TRBV9
CDR3: CASSSQVDNSPLHF
DNA: TGTGCCAGCAGCTCTCAGGTCGATAATTCACCCCTCCACTTT

D: .
size: .
J: TRBJ1-2
V: TRBV5-4
CDR3: CASSLDGDYGYTF
DNA: TGTGCCAGCAGCTTGGACGGGGACTATGGCTACACCTTC

D: .
size: once
J: TRBJ1-4
V: TRBV7-8
CDR3: CASSFGPNEKLFF
DNA: TGTGCCAGCAGCTTCGGGCCTAATGAAAAACTGTTTTTT

D: TRBD2
size: .
J: TRBJ2-7
V: TRBV10-3
CDR3: CAISGGLAGTYEQYF
DNA: TGTGCCATCAGTGGTGGACTAGCGGGGACCTACGAGCAGTACTTC

D: .
size: once
J: TRBJ1-6
V: TRBV24-1
CDR3: CATSAGARDYNSPLHF
DNA: TGTGCCACCAGTGCTGGGGCCAGGGATTATAATTCACCCCTCCACTTT

D: .
size: .
J: TRBJ2-1
V: TRBV7-8
CDR3: CASSWGRYNEQFF
DNA: TGTGCCAGCAGCTGGGGACGGTACAATGAGCAGTTCTTC

D: .
size: .
J: TRBJ2-7
V: TRBV5-4
CDR3: CASSLYYEQYF
DNA: TGTGCCAGCAGCTTGTACTACGAGCAGTACTTC

D: .
size: .
J: TRBJ1-5
V: TRBV5-1
CDR3: CASSLVGRGDQPQHF
DNA: TGCGCCAGCAGCTTGGTAGGACGGGGAGACCAGCCCCAGCATTTT

D: .
size: .
J: TRBJ2-7
V: TRBV6-5
CDR3: CASSYDPGLPYEQYF
DNA: TGTGCCAGCAGTTACGATCCGGGACTTCCCTACGAGCAGTACTTC

D: .
size: .
J: TRBJ1-2
V: TRBV30
CDR3: CARSEGLRYGYTF
DNA: TGTGCCCGGTCGGAAGGGTTGCGGTATGGCTACACCTTC

D: .
size: few
J: TRBJ1-5
V: TRBV18
CDR3: CASTGGLNQPQHF
DNA: TGTGCCAGCACCGGGGGCCTCAATCAGCCCCAGCATTTT

D: .
size: few
J: TRBJ1-1
V: TRBV5-6
CDR3: CASSLYRANMNTEAFF
DNA: TGTGCCAGCAGCTTGTACAGGGCCAACATGAACACTGAAGCTTTCTTT

D: .
size: .
J: TRBJ1-5
V: TRBV5-6
CDR3: CASSWGQNQPQHF
DNA: TGTGCCAGCAGCTGGGGCCAAAATCAGCCCCAGCATTTT

D: .
size: .
J: TRBJ2-5
V: TRBV24-1
CDR3: CATSDPGRGQETQYF
DNA: TGTGCCACCAGTGATCCCGGACGGGGTCAAGAGACCCAGTACTTC

D: TRBD2
size: .
J: TRBJ2-1
V: TRBV4-2
CDR3: CASSQVGLAGFNEQFF
DNA: TGTGCCAGCAGCCAAGTGGGTCTAGCGGGGTTTAATGAGCAGTTCTTC

D: .
size: .
J: TRBJ2-2
V: TRBV6-1
CDR3: CASSSGGARSGELFF
DNA: TGTGCCAGCAGTTCTGGGGGCGCAAGGAGCGGGGAGCTGTTTTTT

D: .
size: .
J: TRBJ2-1
V: TRBV6-1
CDR3: CASSEAGGGDEQFF
DNA: TGTGCCAGCAGTGAAGCGGGAGGGGGGGATGAGCAGTTCTTC

D: .
size: .
J: TRBJ2-5
V: TRBV9
CDR3: CASSGPSQETQYF
DNA: TGTGCCAGCAGCGGACCTAGCCAAGAGACCCAGTACTTC

D: .
size: .
J: TRBJ1-1
V: TRBV12-5
CDR3: CASGLEEDTEAFF
DNA: TGTGCTAGTGGTTTGGAAGAGGACACTGAAGCTTTCTTT